Presented here are 28 T cell receptor beta chains from one specimen sequenced in a study of early T cells in non-severe SARS-CoV-2 infection. Each CDR3 protein is one row after TCRdb ran MiXCR on the 5' RACE reads. The data show 70,000 to 90,000 distinct CDR3 sequences, with about 10% seen just once and around 8% held by the top ten. The sample consisted of whole blood, taken at baseline. Source of these receptors: an adult who was a healthcare worker with PCR-confirmed SARS-CoV-2 infection or an uninfected control (not recorded which).

A few counts support this clonotype. The chain couples TRBV7-9 to TRBJ2-3; 9 bases map to TRBD1. The CDR3 loop spans 17 amino acids. V shed 2 bases and J 6 bases; nucleotides not matched to a gene: 12. CDR1 and CDR2 from the germline V gene are SEHNR and FQNEAQ (reference sequence). The DNA for the CDR3 is TGTGCCAGCAGCTTAAGGGGACAGGGAAGGCCCACGGATACGCAGTATTTT. Its protein product is CASSLRGQGRPTDTQYF.

This chain joins TRBV18 and TRBJ2-4, with D uncertain. The CDR3 is 14 amino acids. The V gene's germline CDR1 is KGHSH and CDR2 LQKENI. V lost 2 bases, J lost 2 bases, and 7 bases lay in between. The CDR3 region is CASSPAQTKNIQYF. The CDR3 bases are TGTGCCAGCTCACCAGCACAGACCAAAAACATTCAGTACTTC.

This clonotype has just a few counts. This rearrangement joins TRBV6-5 to TRBJ2-5; no clear D. This CDR3 is 13 amino acids long. Deletions cut 4 bases from V and 2 bases from J, with 8 bases between. CDR1 and CDR2 (germline): MNHEY, SVGAGI. This chain's CDR3 is CASSFRAQETQYF. In DNA, the CDR3 is TGTGCCAGCAGTTTCAGAGCTCAAGAGACCCAGTACTTC.

On this clonotype itself: A read error may produce the germline difference seen at one junction end. This sequence joins TRBV5-1 and TRBJ2-7; 7 bases align to TRBD2. Germline values: CDR1 SGHRS, CDR2 YFSETQ. The CDR3 spans 15 residues. CDR3 loop: CASSLGGSEGYEQNF. The CDR3 DNA sequence: TGCGCCAGCAGCTTGGGCGGGAGTGAGGGCTACGAGCAGAACTTC.

This clonotype was seen a few times. The rearrangement uses TRBV27 and TRBJ2-7; 8 positions agree with TRBD1. This CDR3 contains 14 residues. The V gene's germline CDR1 is MNHEY and CDR2 SMNVEV (reference sequence). The junction had 4 bases not matched to a gene; V was cut back by 3 bases and J by 3 bases. CDR3 sequence: CASSLFGTGYEQYF. The CDR3 coding sequence is TGTGCCAGCAGTTTGTTCGGGACAGGCTACGAGCAGTACTTC.

The rearrangement joins TRBV27 to TRBJ2-7, with D possibly TRBD1 on 6 matching bases. Germline V gene sequence: CDR1 MNHEY, CDR2 SMNVEV (reference sequence). The CDR3 is 14 residues long. Trimming removed 5 bases from V and 2 bases from J, with 13 bases in between. Here the CDR3 DNA reads TGTGCCAGCAGTCTGAGGGGGACCACCTACGAGCAGTACTTC. It specifies CASSLRGTTYEQYF.

The V and J genes are TRBV27 and TRBJ2-7; a weak D match, TRBD2 (5 bases). The CDR3 contains 16 residues. Germline values: CDR1 MNHEY, CDR2 SMNVEV (reference sequence). With 4 bases removed from V and 6 bases from J, the gap between germline ends came to 22 bases. Here the CDR3 reads CASSSSRGAFSVEQYF. The CDR3 DNA is TGTGCCAGCAGTTCGTCCCGGGGAGCGTTCTCAGTCGAGCAGTACTTC.

The J gene is TRBJ2-2, the V gene TRBV10-3; 8 nucleotides match TRBD1. CDR1 and CDR2 (germline): ENHRY, SYGVKD. This CDR3 is built from 17 residues. The V and J ends lost 9 bases and 2 bases, in that order; junction bases with no gene match: 14. The CDR3 here is CAILIPGRGPNTGELFF. The CDR3, as DNA: TGTGCCATTCTTATACCCGGCAGGGGGCCCAACACCGGGGAGCTGTTTTTT.

This sequence joins TRBV27 and TRBJ2-3; 11 bases line up with TRBD2. Trimming removed 5 bases from V and 4 bases from J; junction bases left unmatched: 5. The CDR3 loop spans 15 amino acids. Germline V gene data show CDR1 as MNHEY and CDR2 as SMNVEV (reference sequence). CDR3 DNA: TGTGCCAGCAGTCCGATAGCGGGAGGGCCAGATACGCAGTATTTT. Translation: CASSPIAGGPDTQYF.

This clonotype occurred many times. The V gene is TRBV2, the J gene TRBJ1-6; a weak D match, TRBD1 (5 bases). The CDR3 runs 15 residues. Germline assignment: CDR1 SNHLY and CDR2 FYNNEI. V was pared by 6 bases and J by 10 bases, with 19 bases between. CDR3 residues: CASRAIRARGSPLHF. The CDR3 coding sequence is TGTGCCAGCAGAGCAATCAGGGCCCGAGGATCACCCCTCCACTTT.

This clonotype was counted a few times. The chain joins TRBV28 to TRBJ1-5, with TRBD1 identical over 7 bases. V shed 5 bases and J 6 bases; nucleotides not matched to a gene: 7. CDR3 length equals 14 residues. In germline, CDR1 is MDHEN, CDR2 SYDVKM. CDR3 region: CASSTTGVSQPQHF. Written as DNA, the CDR3 is TGTGCCAGCAGTACAACAGGGGTGAGTCAGCCCCAGCATTTT. The whole variable domain, filled in from reference TRBV28 and TRBJ1-5, reads DVKVTQSSRYLVKRTGEKVFLECVQDMDHENMFWYRQDPGLGLRLIYFSYDVKMKEKGDIPEGYSVSREKKERFSLILESASTNQTSMYLCASSTTGVSQPQHFGDGTRLSIL.

This clonotype was counted at least ten times. The rearrangement links TRBV6-1 to TRBJ2-5; D ambiguous. The CDR3 spans 13 residues. Germline V gives CDR1 MNHNS, CDR2 SASEGT. The V end lost 4 bases, the J end lost 2 bases, and 8 bases lay between the germline ends. The CDR3 bases are TGTGCCAGCAGTGTACGCGCACAAGAGACCCAGTACTTC. Translated: CASSVRAQETQYF.

This clonotype was detected many times. V usage is TRBV25-1 and J usage is TRBJ2-2, with D perhaps TRBD2 (7 bases). V was clipped by 3 bases and J by 3 bases, with 11 bases between them. The CDR3 has 15 amino acids. Germline CDR1 is MGHDK and CDR2 is SYGVNS. CDR3 amino acids: CASSEGGRDTGELFF. The CDR3 nucleotides read TGTGCCAGCAGTGAGGGGGGGCGGGACACCGGGGAGCTGTTTTTT.

This clonotype turned up a few times. CDR3 region: CASSQDPANEQYF. DNA of the CDR3: TGCGCCAGCAGCCAAGATCCGGCAAACGAGCAGTACTTC. The chain uses TRBV4-1 and TRBJ2-7, with D hard to call. The CDR3 runs to 13 residues. Germline V gene sequence: CDR1 MGHRA, CDR2 YSYEKL. The V end lost 0 bases, the J end lost 5 bases, and 8 bases lay between the germline ends.

This clonotype has a handful of counts. The rearrangement uses TRBV7-9 and TRBJ2-5; TRBD2 matches at 7 bases. Trimming took 6 bases from V and 1 from J; bases not matched to a gene: 8. Looked up from germline, CDR1 is SEHNR and CDR2 is FQNEAQ (reference sequence). This CDR3 is built from 15 residues. The DNA for the CDR3 is TGTGCCAGCAGTTTTCGGTCTAGCGGCCAAGAGACCCAGTACTTC. Its protein is CASSFRSSGQETQYF. The variable domain in full, with the rest retrieved from reference TRBV7-9 and TRBJ2-5, is DTGVSQNPRHKITKRGQNVTFRCDPISEHNRLYWYRQTLGQGPEFLTYFQNEAQLEKSRLLSDRFSAERPKGSFSTLEIQRTEQGDSAMYLCASSFRSSGQETQYFGPGTRLLVL.

This chain uses TRBV11-2 with TRBJ2-7; 9 nucleotides agree with TRBD2. CDR1 SGHAT and CDR2 FQNNGV come from the germline V gene. The CDR3 has 15 amino acids. After removal of 0 bases from V and 3 bases from J, the junction contained 3 bases not matched to a gene. The CDR3 reads CASSLEASGNYEQYF. In DNA form, the CDR3 reads TGTGCCAGCAGCTTAGAGGCTAGCGGGAACTACGAGCAGTACTTC.

This clonotype has ten or more counts. The chain carries TRBV6-1 and TRBJ2-7; D possibly corresponds to TRBD2 (6 bases). Trimming removed 8 bases at V and 2 bases at J, with 13 bases between. The CDR3 contains 13 residues. Looked up from germline, CDR1 is MNHNS and CDR2 is SASEGT. CDR3 sequence: CASSDGGAYEQYF. In DNA, the CDR3 is TGTGCCAGCTCCGACGGCGGGGCCTACGAGCAGTACTTC.

There are many counts of this clonotype. The chain couples TRBV7-6 to TRBJ2-2, with 7 bases matching TRBD2. J gave up 4 bases and V 5 bases, and 4 bases lay outside the gene matches. Germline V CDR1 and CDR2: SGHVS, FNYEAQ. The CDR3 sequence is 14 residues long. CDR3 in amino acids: CASSQREGTGELFF. CDR3 bases: TGTGCCAGCAGCCAGCGGGAAGGCACCGGGGAGCTGTTTTTT.

This clonotype was recorded a few times. V and J are TRBV5-1 and TRBJ2-2; tentative D call: TRBD1 (6 bases). Germline CDR1 SGHRS, CDR2 YFSETQ. Trimming cost V 3 bases and J 6 bases, with 15 bases left between them. The CDR3 contains 15 residues. CDR3 coding DNA: TGCGCCAGCAGCTGGGGGCAGGGCGGTTCCGGGGAGCTGTTTTTT. It specifies CASSWGQGGSGELFF.

In this sample, this clonotype turned up a few times. J is TRBJ1-5 and V is TRBV12-3 or TRBV12-4; D not resolved. Trimming shortened V by 1 base and J by 4 bases, and 5 bases separated the two germline ends. The CDR3 totals 13 residues. This CDR3 reads CASSLEENQPQHF. The CDR3 bases are TGTGCCAGCAGTTTAGAGGAGAATCAGCCCCAGCATTTT.

The chain combines TRBV19 with TRBJ1-5; 7 positions agree with TRBD1. Germline V lookup: CDR1 LNHDA, CDR2 SQIVND (reference sequence). CDR3 length: 15 amino acids. Losses at the gene ends were 3 bases for V and 4 bases for J; bases not matched to a gene: 6. Here the CDR3 reads CASSIWDRNNQPQHF. In DNA, the CDR3 is TGTGCCAGTAGTATTTGGGACAGAAATAATCAGCCCCAGCATTTT.

This clonotype was observed a handful of times. The gene calls are TRBV28 and TRBJ2-5; 9 nucleotides line up with TRBD2. Germline CDR1 and CDR2: MDHEN and SYDVKM. V gave up 6 bases and J gave up 5 bases; unmatched junction bases: 7. This CDR3 is built from 14 residues. The CDR3 DNA reads TGTGCCAGCAGCCCCTATACTAGCGGGGAGACCCAGTACTTC. This gives the protein CASSPYTSGETQYF.

This clonotype has at least ten counts. This chain joins TRBV6-2 or TRBV6-3 and TRBJ2-1; D gene ambiguous. V lost 2 bases and J 7 bases, leaving 6 bases between the germline ends. Germline V gene lookup returns CDR1 MNHEY and CDR2 SVGEGT. The CDR3 runs 12 residues. CDR3 in amino acids: CASSYPRNEQFF. The DNA of the CDR3 is TGTGCCAGCAGTTACCCCAGAAATGAGCAGTTCTTC.

This clonotype was seen ten or more times. The chain carries TRBV20-1 and TRBJ2-2; D is uncertain. Germline V lookup: CDR1 DFQATT, CDR2 SNEGSKA (reference sequence). There are 15 residues in the CDR3. V lost 3 bases, J lost 7 bases, and 18 bases lay in between. CDR3 nucleotides: TGCAGTGCTAGTCTCCGTGCTGGTAATGTCGGGGAGCTGTTTTTT. This gives the protein CSASLRAGNVGELFF.

This sequence joins TRBV2 and TRBJ2-4; 8 bases fit TRBD2. Per germline, CDR1 SNHLY and CDR2 FYNNEI. V shed 7 bases and J 5 bases; nucleotides not matched to a gene: 10. This CDR3 comprises 15 residues. The CDR3: CASTRGGLDQNIQYF. The CDR3 coding sequence is TGTGCCAGCACCCGGGGGGGGCTGGACCAAAACATTCAGTACTTC.

The sample holds a few counts of this clonotype. The V gene is TRBV11-2, the J gene TRBJ2-7; D unresolved. The CDR3 has 13 amino acids. Trimming took 0 bases from V and 6 from J, leaving 9 bases between them. CDR1 and CDR2 (germline): SGHAT, FQNNGV. The CDR3 nucleotides are TGTGCCAGCAGCTTAGATAGAGGAACCGAGCAGTACTTC. This gives the protein CASSLDRGTEQYF. Full variable domain (remainder filled in from reference TRBV11-2 and TRBJ2-7): EAGVAQSPRYKIIEKRQSVAFWCNPISGHATLYWYQQILGQGPKLLIQFQNNGVVDDSQLPKDRFSAERLKGVDSTLKIQPAKLEDSAVYLCASSLDRGTEQYFGPGTRLTVT.

This clonotype was seen more than once but under ten times. The J gene is TRBJ2-7, the V gene TRBV19, with D perhaps matching TRBD2 (6 bases). Germline V gives CDR1 LNHDA, CDR2 SQIVND (reference sequence). V lost 1 base and J lost 2, with 6 bases in between. The CDR3 extends over 13 amino acids. For the CDR3, the DNA is TGTGCCAGTAGTATAGGGAGGGCCTACGAGCAGTACTTC. Its protein is CASSIGRAYEQYF.

This clonotype has a single count. The chain carries TRBV27 and TRBJ2-7; 7 bases fit TRBD2. This CDR3 is 15 amino acids long. Looked up from germline, CDR1 is MNHEY and CDR2 is SMNVEV (reference sequence). J gave up 4 bases and V 4 bases, and 10 bases lay outside the gene matches. CDR3 in DNA: TGTGCCAGCAGTTCCCTAAGCGGGGCTAGATACGAGCAGTACTTC. This sequence encodes CASSSLSGARYEQYF.